Included here is one TCR beta chain sequence, with context. At one end, the junction sequence differs from germline, possibly due to a read error. This CDR3 contains 15 residues. Germline V CDR1 and CDR2: MGHRA, YSYEKL. The sample belongs to a study of tumor-infiltrating lymphocytes in primary liver carcinoma. Unsorted whole blood yielded the blood RNA, and germline DNA was also extracted. Constant-region priming of roughly 500 ng total RNA yielded TCR beta cDNA. Sequencing libraries for TCR beta derived from three nested multiplex PCR rounds that used slightly modified ARM-PCR. The opening two PCR rounds, about 11 cycles each, paired TRBV1-TRBV30 forward primers with a C-beta reverse primer. Via MiXCR, TCRdb re-called the multiplex PCR reads, giving one row per CDR3 protein. The sample has fewer than 350,000 distinct CDR3 sequences; 65% are singletons.

The material sequenced was peripheral blood. The sequence was obtained from a middle-aged man with primary liver carcinoma and hepatitis B virus infection. The V gene is TRBV4-1, the J gene TRBJ1-6, with 8 bases lining up with TRBD1. CDR3 residues: CASSQGGQGNLPLHF. In DNA form, the CDR3 reads TGCGCCAGCAGCCAGGGAGGACAGGGAAATTTACCCCTCCACTTT.